This T cell receptor beta chain came from a study of blood T cell repertoires in COVID-19. The overall study: The United States, Italy and Spain provided the acute and convalescent COVID-19 samples. PBMCs, B-cell-depleted T cells, or T cells were the source of the cDNA or gDNA that made up the material.

Trimming left V 0 bases short and J 4 bases short, with 15 bases between. CDR3 size: 16 residues. Germline V gives CDR1 MGHRA, CDR2 YSYEKL. The authors' processing: Nucleated cell counts were estimated from reference gene primer amplification. Data came from immunoSEQ multiplex PCR; TCRdb stores just in-frame clones and leaves some out. That table furnishes V, J and clone size, whereas the DNA furnished D and trimming. Of 30,000 to 45,000 clones in the sample, approximately 86% are singletons; the top ten hold approximately 5%. The sequencing sample was made of peripheral blood. The TCR sequence derives from a woman between 65 and 79 years old with active COVID-19. This chain links TRBV4-1 with TRBJ1-2, with TRBD1 as a possible D gene (5 bases). CDR3 DNA sequence: TGCGCCAGCAGCCAAGAGGATCAGGGCGGTGCCTATGGCTACACCTTC. Its protein is CASSQEDQGGAYGYTF.